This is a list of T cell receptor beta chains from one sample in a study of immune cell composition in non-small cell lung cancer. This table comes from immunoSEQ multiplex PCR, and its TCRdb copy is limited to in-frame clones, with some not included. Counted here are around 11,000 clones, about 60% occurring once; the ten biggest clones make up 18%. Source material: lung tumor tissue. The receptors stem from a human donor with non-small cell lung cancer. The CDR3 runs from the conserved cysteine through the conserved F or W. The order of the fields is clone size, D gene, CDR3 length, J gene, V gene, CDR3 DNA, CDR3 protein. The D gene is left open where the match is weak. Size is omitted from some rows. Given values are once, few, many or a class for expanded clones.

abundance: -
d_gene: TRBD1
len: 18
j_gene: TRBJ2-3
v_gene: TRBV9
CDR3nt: TGTGCCAGCAGCGTAAGGGGTGGGACAGGGGACCTCACAGATACGCAGTATTTT
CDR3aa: CASSVRGGTGDLTDTQYF

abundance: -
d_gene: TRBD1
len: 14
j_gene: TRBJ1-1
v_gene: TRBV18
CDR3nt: TGTGCCAGCTCACGTCTTCAGGGGGGCACTGAAGCTTTCTTT
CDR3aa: CASSRLQGGTEAFF

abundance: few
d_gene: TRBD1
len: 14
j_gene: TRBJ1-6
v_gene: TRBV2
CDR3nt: TGTGCCAGCAGTGTAGGGCAGGGGGACTCACCCCTCCACTTT
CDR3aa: CASSVGQGDSPLHF

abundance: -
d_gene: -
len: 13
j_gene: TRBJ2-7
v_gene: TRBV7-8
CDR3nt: TGTGCCAGCAGCCCCCCGAGCGGGTACGAGCAGTACTTC
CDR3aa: CASSPPSGYEQYF

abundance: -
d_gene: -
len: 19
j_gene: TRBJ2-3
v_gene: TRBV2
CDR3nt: TGTGCCAGCAGTGGGGATTGGGACATGCGAAGGATCAGCACAGATACGCAGTATTTT
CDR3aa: CASSGDWDMRRISTDTQYF

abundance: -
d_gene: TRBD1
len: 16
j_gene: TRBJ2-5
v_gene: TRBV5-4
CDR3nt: TGTGCCAGCAGCTTCAGGACCGGGACAGGGGGAGAGACCCAGTACTTC
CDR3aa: CASSFRTGTGGETQYF

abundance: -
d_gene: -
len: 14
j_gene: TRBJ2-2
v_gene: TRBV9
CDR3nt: TGTGCCAGCAGCGTAGTAGCAACCACCGGGGAGCTGTTTTTT
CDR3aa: CASSVVATTGELFF

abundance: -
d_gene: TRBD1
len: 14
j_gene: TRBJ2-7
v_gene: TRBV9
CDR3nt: TGTGCCAGCAGCGTTGGACAGGGCACCTACGAGCAGTACTTC
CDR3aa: CASSVGQGTYEQYF

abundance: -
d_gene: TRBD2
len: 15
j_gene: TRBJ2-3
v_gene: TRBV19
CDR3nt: TGTGCCAGTACAACTAGCGGAGGCCTCACAGATACGCAGTATTTT
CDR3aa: CASTTSGGLTDTQYF

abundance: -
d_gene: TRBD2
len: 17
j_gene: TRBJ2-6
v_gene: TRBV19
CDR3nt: TGTGCCAGTAAGACTTTAGCGGGGGGCTCTGGGGCCAACGTCCTGACTTTC
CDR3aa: CASKTLAGGSGANVLTF

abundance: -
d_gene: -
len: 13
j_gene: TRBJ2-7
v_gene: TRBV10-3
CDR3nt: TGTGCCATCAGTGAGACAGCCCTCTACGAGCAGTACTTC
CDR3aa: CAISETALYEQYF

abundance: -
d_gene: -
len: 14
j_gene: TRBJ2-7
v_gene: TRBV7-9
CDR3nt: TGTGCCAGCAGCTTACCGGGACTGACCTACGAGCAGTACTTC
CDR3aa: CASSLPGLTYEQYF

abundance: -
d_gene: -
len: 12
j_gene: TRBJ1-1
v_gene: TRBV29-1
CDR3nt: TGCAGCGGTCTCGTTGGCGGCACTGAAGCTTTCTTT
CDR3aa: CSGLVGGTEAFF

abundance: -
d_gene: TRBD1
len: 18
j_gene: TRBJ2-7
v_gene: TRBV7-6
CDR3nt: TGTGCCAGCAGCTTAGTCCCCCGTGGGACAGGGGGAGGGGACGAGCAGTACTTC
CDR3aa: CASSLVPRGTGGGDEQYF

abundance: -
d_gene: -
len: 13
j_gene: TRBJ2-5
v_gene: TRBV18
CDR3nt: TGTGCCAGCTCACCACCGACTCAAGAGACCCAGTACTTC
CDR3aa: CASSPPTQETQYF

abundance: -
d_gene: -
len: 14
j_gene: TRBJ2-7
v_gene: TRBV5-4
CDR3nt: TGTGCCAGCAGCCTAGTTGGGGGAGGCTACGAGCAGTACTTC
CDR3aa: CASSLVGGGYEQYF

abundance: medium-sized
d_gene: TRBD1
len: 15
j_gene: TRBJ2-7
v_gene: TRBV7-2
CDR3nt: TGTGCCAGCAGCTCAAGACAGGGGGCTTCCTACGAGCAGTACTTC
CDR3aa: CASSSRQGASYEQYF

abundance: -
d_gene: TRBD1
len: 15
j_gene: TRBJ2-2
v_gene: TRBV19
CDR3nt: TGTGCCAGTAGGACAGGGGCGGCGAACACCGGGGAGCTGTTTTTT
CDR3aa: CASRTGAANTGELFF

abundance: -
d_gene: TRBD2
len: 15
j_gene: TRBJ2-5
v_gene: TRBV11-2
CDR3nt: TGTGCCAGCAGCTTGATGAGCGGGACGGGGGAGACCCAGTACTTC
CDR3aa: CASSLMSGTGETQYF

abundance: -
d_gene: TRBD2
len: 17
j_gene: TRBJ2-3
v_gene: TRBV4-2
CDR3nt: TGTGCCAGCAGCCCGAGGGGACTAGCGGGAGTTGCAGATACGCAGTATTTT
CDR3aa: CASSPRGLAGVADTQYF

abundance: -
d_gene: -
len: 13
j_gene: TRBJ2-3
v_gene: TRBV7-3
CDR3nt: TGTGCCAGCAGCCATGGCAATACAGATACGCAGTATTTT
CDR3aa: CASSHGNTDTQYF

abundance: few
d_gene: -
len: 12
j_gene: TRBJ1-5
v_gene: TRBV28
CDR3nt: TGTGCCAGCAGTTTGTGGTCGCGGGCCCAGCATTTT
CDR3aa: CASSLWSRAQHF

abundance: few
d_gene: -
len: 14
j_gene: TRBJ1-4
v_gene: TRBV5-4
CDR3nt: TGTGCCAGCAGCCGGACAGCAACTAATGAAAAACTGTTTTTT
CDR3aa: CASSRTATNEKLFF

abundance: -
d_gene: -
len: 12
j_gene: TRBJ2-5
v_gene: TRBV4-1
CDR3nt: TGCGCCAGCAGCCAAGGGAGAGAGACCCAGTACTTC
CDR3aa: CASSQGRETQYF

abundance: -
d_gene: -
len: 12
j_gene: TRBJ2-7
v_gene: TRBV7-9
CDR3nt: TGTGCCAGCAGCCCGGACATAAACGAGCAGTACTTC
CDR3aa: CASSPDINEQYF

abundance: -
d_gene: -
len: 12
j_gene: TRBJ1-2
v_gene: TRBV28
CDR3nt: TGTGCCAGCAGTCCCGGACAGCGAGGCTACACCTTC
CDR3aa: CASSPGQRGYTF

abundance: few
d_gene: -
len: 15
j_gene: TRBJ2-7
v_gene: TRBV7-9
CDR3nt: TGTGCCAGCAGGCCCCCGGGTCAGCCTATCTACGAGCAGTACTTC
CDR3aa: CASRPPGQPIYEQYF

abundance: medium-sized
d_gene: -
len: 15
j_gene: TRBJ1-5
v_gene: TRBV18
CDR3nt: TGTGCCAGCTCACTCACCAGAAATAGCAATCAGCCCCAGCATTTT
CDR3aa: CASSLTRNSNQPQHF

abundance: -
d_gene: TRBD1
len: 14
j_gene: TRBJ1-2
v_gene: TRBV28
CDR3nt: TGTGCCAGCAGGGAAGGGACAGTCGCAGCCGGCTACACCTTC
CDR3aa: CASREGTVAAGYTF

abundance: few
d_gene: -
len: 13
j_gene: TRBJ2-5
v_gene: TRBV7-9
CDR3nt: TGTGCCAGCAGCTTAAGCTACGGGGAGACCCAGTACTTC
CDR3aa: CASSLSYGETQYF

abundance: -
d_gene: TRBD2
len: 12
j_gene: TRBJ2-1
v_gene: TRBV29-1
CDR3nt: TGCAGCGTGGGACTAGGTACGAATGAGCAGTTCTTC
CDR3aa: CSVGLGTNEQFF